This paragraph reports one T cell receptor beta chain. The antigen is undetermined. Naive CD8 cells lacked CD45RO and underwent positive selection for CCR7, leaving out terminally differentiated effector memory CD45RA+ cells. Adults of Caucasian background living in Nashville, Tennessee made up all donors. The sample is drawn from a study of shared clonotypes between healthy human individuals. Overall study findings and caveats: Clonotypes not shared had lower generation probabilities than those common to all four donors.

Sequencing was performed with immunoSEQ multiplex PCR; in TCRdb, only in-frame clones are kept and a portion is missing. This sample has under 2,000,000 clones, with just under 95% found just once. V lost 1 base to trimming and J lost 2 bases; unmatched junction nucleotides: 7. Germline V gene data show CDR1 as SNHLY and CDR2 as FYNNEI. This CDR3 comprises 16 residues. The sequencing sample was made of naive CD8+ T cells sorted from blood. This TCR came from a man aged 18 to 29 in good health. V gene TRBV2 combines with J gene TRBJ2-5; 7 nucleotides match TRBD2. Written as DNA, the CDR3 is TGTGCCAGCAGTGAAGAGAGCGGGGCACCGCAAGAGACCCAGTACTTC. Translation: CASSEESGAPQETQYF.